The clone carrying this T cell receptor (beta chain) has a count of ten or more. Its antigen remains unknown. TCRdb itself ran the 5' RACE reads through MiXCR, one entry per CDR3 protein. Of about 200,000 distinct CDR3 sequences in the sample, 5.5% to 7.5% were seen once. Trimming took 0 bases from V and 8 from J, leaving 11 bases between them. CDR3 length: 13 amino acids. Germline V CDR1 and CDR2: SGHDT, YYEEEE. The data were taken from a study of CD8 T cells in ankylosing spondylitis. Findings of the study overall: In ankylosing spondylitis blood, a motif of seven to nine highly homologous TCR beta variants appeared characteristic.

The sequence came from a male donor with ankylosing spondylitis. Sequencing used blood, either unsorted or a sorted T cell fraction (not recorded which). The chain recombines TRBV5-6 with TRBJ1-2; D unclear. CDR3 nucleotide sequence: TGTGCCAGCAGCTTGGATCGGGGAACCGGCTACACCTTC. Translated: CASSLDRGTGYTF.